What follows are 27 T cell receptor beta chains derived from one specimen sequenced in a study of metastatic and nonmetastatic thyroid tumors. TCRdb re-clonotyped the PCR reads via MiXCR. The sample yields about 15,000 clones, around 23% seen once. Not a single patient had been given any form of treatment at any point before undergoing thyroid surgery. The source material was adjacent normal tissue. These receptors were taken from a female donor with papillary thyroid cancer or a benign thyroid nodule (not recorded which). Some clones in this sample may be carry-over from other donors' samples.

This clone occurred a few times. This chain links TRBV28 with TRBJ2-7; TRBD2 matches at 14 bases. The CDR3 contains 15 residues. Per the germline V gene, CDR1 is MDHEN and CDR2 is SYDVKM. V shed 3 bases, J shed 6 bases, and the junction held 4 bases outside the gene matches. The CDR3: CASSFGTSGSGEQYF. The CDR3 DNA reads TGTGCCAGCAGTTTCGGGACTAGCGGGAGTGGCGAGCAGTACTTC.

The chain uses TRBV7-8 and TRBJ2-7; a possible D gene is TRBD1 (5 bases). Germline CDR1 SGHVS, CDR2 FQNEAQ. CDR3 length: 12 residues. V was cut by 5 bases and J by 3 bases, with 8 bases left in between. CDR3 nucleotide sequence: TGTGCCAGCAGCCTCAGGGTCTACGAGCAGTACTTC. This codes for CASSLRVYEQYF.

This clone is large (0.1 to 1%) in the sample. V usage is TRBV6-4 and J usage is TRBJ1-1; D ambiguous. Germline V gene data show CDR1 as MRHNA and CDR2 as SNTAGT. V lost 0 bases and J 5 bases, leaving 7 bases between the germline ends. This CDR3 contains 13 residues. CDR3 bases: TGTGCCAGCAGTGACTCTAGTATGACTGAAGCTTTCTTT. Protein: CASSDSSMTEAFF.

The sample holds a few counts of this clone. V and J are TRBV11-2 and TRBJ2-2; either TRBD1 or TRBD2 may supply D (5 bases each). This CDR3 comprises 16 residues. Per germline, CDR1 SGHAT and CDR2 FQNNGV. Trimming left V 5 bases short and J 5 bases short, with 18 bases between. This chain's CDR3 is CASSLQRGRGTGELFF. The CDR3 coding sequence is TGTGCCAGCAGCCTTCAACGGGGCCGTGGTACCGGGGAGCTGTTTTTT.

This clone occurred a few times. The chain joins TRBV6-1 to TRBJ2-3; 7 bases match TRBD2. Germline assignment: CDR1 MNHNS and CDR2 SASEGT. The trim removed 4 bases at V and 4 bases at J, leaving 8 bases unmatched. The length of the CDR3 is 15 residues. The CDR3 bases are TGTGCCAGCAGTGCGCAGGGAGGGAGGTCAGATACGCAGTATTTT. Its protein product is CASSAQGGRSDTQYF.

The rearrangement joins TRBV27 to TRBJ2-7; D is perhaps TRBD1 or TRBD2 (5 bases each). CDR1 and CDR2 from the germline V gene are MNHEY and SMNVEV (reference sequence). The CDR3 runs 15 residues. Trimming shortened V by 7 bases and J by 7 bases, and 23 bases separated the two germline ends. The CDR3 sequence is CASTGLGARPGEQYF. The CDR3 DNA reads TGTGCCAGCACCGGCCTCGGGGCACGGCCGGGGGAGCAGTACTTC.

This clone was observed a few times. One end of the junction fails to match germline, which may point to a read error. Here the CDR3 reads CASSPLGTESFF. The CDR3 bases are TGTGCCAGCAGCCCTCTCGGCACTGAATCTTTCTTT. The chain joins TRBV12-3 or TRBV12-4 to TRBJ1-1, with D unclear. CDR3 size: 12 residues.

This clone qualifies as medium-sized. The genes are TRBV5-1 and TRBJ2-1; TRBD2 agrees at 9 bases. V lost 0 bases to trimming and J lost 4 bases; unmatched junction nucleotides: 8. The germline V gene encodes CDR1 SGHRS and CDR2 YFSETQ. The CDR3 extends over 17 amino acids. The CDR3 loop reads CASSLGLAGFLYNEQFF. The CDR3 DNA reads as TGCGCCAGCAGCTTGGGGCTAGCGGGATTCTTATACAATGAGCAGTTCTTC.

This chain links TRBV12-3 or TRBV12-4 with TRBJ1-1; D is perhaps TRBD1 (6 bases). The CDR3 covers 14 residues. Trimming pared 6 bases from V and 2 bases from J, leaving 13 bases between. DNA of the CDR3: TGTGCCAGCAGGTGGGGGGCTCCAAACACTGAAGCTTTCTTT. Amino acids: CASRWGAPNTEAFF.

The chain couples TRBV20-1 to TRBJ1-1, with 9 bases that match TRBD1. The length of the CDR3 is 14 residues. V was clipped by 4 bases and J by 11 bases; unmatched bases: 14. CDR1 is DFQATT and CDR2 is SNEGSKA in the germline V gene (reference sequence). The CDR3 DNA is TGCAGTGCTACCGAGGACAGGGGAAGGGATGGGGCTTTCTTT. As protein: CSATEDRGRDGAFF.

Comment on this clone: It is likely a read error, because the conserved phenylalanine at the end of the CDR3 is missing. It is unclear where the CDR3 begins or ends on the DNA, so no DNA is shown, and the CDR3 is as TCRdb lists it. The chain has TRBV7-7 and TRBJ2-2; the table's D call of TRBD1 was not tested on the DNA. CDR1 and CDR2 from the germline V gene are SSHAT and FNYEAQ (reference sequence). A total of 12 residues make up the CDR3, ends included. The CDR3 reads CASSFFHRVAAG.

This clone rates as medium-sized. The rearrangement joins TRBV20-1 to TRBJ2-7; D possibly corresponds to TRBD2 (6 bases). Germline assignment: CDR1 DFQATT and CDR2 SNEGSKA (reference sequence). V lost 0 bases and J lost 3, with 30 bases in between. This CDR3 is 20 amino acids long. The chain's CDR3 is CSARDRESSGEPGRHYEQYF. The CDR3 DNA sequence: TGCAGTGCTAGAGATCGGGAGTCGAGTGGGGAACCGGGACGGCACTACGAGCAGTACTTC.

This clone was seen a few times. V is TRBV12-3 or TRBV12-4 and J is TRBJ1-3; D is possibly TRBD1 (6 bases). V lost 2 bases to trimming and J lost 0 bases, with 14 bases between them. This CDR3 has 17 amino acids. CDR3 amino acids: CASSLHRGPSSGNTIYF. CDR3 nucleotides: TGTGCCAGCAGTTTACATCGGGGGCCTAGCTCTGGAAACACCATATATTTT.

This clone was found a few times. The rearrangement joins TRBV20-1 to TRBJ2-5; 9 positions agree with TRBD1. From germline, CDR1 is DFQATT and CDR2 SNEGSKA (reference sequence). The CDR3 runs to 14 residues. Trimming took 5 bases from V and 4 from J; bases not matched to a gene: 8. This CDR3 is CSAPGQGFGETQYF. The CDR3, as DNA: TGCAGTGCTCCGGGACAGGGTTTCGGAGAGACCCAGTACTTC.

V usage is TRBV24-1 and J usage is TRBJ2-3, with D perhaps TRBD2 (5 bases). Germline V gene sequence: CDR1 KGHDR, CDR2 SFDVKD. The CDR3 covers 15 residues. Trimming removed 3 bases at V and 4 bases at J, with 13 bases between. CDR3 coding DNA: TGTGCCACCAGTGATCCGGGAATGAGTTCAGATACGCAGTATTTT. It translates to CATSDPGMSSDTQYF.

CDR3 DNA: TGTGCCAGCAGCCCTAGGACAGGGTATGAAGCTTTCTTT. Its translation: CASSPRTGYEAFF. The rearrangement joins TRBV7-9 to TRBJ1-1; 8 nucleotides match TRBD1. J was trimmed by 7 bases and V by 5 bases; bases with no gene match: 6. From germline, CDR1 is SEHNR and CDR2 FQNEAQ (reference sequence). The CDR3 is 13 residues long.

DNA for the CDR3: TGTGCCAGTAACTCCGGGGGACACAGGGGACCACCCCTCCACTTT. Translated: CASNSGGHRGPPLHF. This sequence joins TRBV19 and TRBJ1-6; 7 bases are shared with TRBD1. The CDR3 sequence is 15 residues long. Germline trimming cut 7 bases from V and 11 bases from J; bases unmatched to any gene: 14. Germline V gene lookup returns CDR1 LNHDA and CDR2 SQIVND (reference sequence).

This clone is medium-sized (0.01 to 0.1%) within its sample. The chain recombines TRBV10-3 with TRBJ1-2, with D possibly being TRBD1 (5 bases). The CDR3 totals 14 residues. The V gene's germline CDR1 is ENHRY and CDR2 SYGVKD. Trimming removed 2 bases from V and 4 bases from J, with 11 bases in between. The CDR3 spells CAISEDPGTYGYTF. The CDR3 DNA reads TGTGCCATCAGTGAGGACCCAGGGACCTATGGCTACACCTTC.

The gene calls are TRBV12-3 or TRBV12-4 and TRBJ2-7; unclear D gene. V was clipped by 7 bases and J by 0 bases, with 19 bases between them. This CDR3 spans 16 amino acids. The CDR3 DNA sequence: TGTGCCAGCACCCCCACCGCAGACGTAGTCTCCTACGAGCAGTACTTC. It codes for CASTPTADVVSYEQYF.

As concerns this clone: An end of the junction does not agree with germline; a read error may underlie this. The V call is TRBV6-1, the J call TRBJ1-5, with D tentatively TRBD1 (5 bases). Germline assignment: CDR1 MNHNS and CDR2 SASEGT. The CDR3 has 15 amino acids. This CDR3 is CASSLTGREYQPQHF. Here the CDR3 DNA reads TGTGCCAGCAGTTTAACAGGCCGGGAATATCAGCCCCAGCATTTC.

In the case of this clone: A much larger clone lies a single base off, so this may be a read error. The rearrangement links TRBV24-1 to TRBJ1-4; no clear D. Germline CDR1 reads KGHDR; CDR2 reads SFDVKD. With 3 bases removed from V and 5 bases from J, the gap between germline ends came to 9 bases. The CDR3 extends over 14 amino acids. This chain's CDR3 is CATSDNQVNEKLFF. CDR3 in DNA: TGTGCCACCAGTGATAACCAGGTAAATGAAAAACTGTTTTTT.

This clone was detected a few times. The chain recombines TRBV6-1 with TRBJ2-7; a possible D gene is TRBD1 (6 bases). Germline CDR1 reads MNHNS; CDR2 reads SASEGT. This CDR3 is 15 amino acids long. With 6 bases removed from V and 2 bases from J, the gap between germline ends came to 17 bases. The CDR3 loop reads CASSQTDRWAYEQYF. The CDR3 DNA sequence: TGTGCCAGCAGCCAGACGGACAGATGGGCCTACGAGCAGTACTTC.

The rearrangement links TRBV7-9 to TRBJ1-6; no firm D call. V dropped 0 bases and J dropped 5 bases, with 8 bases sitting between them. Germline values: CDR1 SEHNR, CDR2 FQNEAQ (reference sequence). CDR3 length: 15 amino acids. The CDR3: CASSLADGHNSPLHF. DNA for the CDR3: TGTGCCAGCAGCTTAGCGGACGGACATAATTCACCCCTCCACTTT.

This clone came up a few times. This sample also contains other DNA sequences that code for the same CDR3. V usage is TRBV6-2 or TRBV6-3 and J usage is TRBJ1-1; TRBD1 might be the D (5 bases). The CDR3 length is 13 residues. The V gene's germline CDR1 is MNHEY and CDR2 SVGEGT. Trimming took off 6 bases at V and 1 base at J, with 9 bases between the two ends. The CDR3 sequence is CASRRQWNTEAFF. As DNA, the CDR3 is TGTGCCAGCAGAAGACAGTGGAACACTGAAGCTTTCTTT.

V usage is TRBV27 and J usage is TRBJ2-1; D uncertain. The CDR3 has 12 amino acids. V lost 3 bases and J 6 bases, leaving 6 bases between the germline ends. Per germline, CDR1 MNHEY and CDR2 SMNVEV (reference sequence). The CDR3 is CASSFAGNEQFF. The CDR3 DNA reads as TGTGCCAGCAGTTTCGCAGGCAATGAGCAGTTCTTC.

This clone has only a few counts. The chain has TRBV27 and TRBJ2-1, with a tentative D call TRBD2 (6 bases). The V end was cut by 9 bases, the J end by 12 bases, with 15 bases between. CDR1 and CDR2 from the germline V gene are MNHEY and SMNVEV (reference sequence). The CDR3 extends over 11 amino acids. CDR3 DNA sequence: TGTGCCAGTTCCTACGGGAGTAGGCAGTTCTTC. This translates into CASSYGSRQFF.

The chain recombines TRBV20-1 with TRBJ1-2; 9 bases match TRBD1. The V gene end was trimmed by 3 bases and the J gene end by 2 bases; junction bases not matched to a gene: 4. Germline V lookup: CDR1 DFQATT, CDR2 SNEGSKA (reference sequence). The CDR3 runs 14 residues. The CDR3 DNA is TGCAGTGCTAGCGTCGGACAGGGGAACTATGGCTACACCTTC. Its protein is CSASVGQGNYGYTF.